This T cell receptor beta chain was captured in a study of shared T cell receptors in the human thymus (dated by TCRdb to the early 2020s). Looking at the study overall: The study examined how the human thymus generates shared, self-reactive T-cell receptor alpha chains.

As concerns this clone: Its antigen has not been determined. No clone much larger than this one lies a single base away; base qualities are absent.

The CDR3 measures 17 amino acids from cysteine to phenylalanine. The DNA shown is the 51-base CDR3, in frame from base 1. As encoded in the germline V gene (reference sequence), CDR1 is GTSNPN while CDR2 is SVGIG. V is shortened by 2 bases, J by 4 bases, and the region joining them spans 22 bases. Libraries were prepared through the immunoSEQ multiplex PCR assay. Entries here come from immuneACCESS through TCRdb and include only in-frame sequences with V and J called. Some clones fail to appear in such tables; in the studies checked, an unresolved V gene covers under half of the shortfall, and the cause of the remainder is unknown. For this sample the table gives hundreds of thousands of clones, of which more than 70% were detected only once. Over 0.008% of the sample is taken by the ten largest. These same records also appear under a second study, on human thymus T cells. The second study also describes: Donors were immunologically healthy infants undergoing open corrective cardiac surgery for congenital heart defects in Finland. Thymus tissue was collected as surgical resects that were removed during corrective cardiac surgery. Biased V and J gene segment usage appeared to be present in both thymic and peripheral blood repertoires. The related research reported highly overlapping thymic TCR repertoires among unrelated individuals. TCR alpha and beta repertoires from roughly 8 infant thymus samples and a few related peripheral blood samples were characterized in the study. The cohort included over five male and two female infants, with donor ages spanning 7 to 244 days. Thymocytes were mechanically released from the tissue and were stored as pellets of 10-30 million cells at -70 degrees C. Genomic DNA was extracted from frozen cell pellets with a QIAsymphony instrument. TCRB and TCRAD loci were amplified from a standardized quantity of quality-controlled genomic DNA using the immunoSEQ multiplex PCR assay. The amplicons spanned the V(D)J region and were long enough to cover the CDR3 and allow V and J genes to be identified. Amplicon sequencing was performed on an Illumina platform through the commercial immunoSEQ service. Primer bias and sequencing errors were corrected as previously described, and TCRAD and TCRB definitions were based on the IMGT database. Analysis of the repertoires was done with immunoSEQ Analyzer 3.0 and VDJTools and included basic statistics, V/J segment usage, diversity estimates, rarefaction and pairwise overlap. To estimate diversity, the Chao1, ChaoE, Efron-Thisted, Shannon and inverse Simpson indices were applied, and diversity was also estimated on datasets down-sampled to the smallest sample. Repertoire overlap was determined by strict matching of CDR3 nucleotide sequence, V gene and J gene, and Jaccard-based multidimensional scaling clustering was applied. On average, roughly 800,000 unique TCRB clonotypes were obtained from thymus samples, compared with about 86,000 from blood samples.

Input material: thymocytes. The sequence is built from TRBV30 and TRBJ2-3; the best D guess is TRBD1, with 6 bases matching. This clonotype was sampled from a boy under three years old with a congenital heart defect. Donor details come from another sample of the same person, matched by shared clones. The DNA is as follows: TGTGCCTGGAGTAGGACGGGACATCCAAACGGGGCAGATACGCAGTATTTT. It encodes CAWSRTGHPNGADTQYF.